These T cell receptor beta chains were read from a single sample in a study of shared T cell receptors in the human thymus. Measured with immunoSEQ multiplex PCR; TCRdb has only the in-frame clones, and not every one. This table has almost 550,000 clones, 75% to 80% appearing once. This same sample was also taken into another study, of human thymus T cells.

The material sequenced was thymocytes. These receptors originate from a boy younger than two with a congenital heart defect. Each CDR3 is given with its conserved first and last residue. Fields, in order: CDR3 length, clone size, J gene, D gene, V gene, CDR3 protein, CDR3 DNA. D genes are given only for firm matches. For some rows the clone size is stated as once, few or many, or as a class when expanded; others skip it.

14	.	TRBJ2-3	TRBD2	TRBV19	CASSRGRAGDTQYF	TGTGCCAGTAGTCGCGGGAGGGCCGGTGATACGCAGTATTTT
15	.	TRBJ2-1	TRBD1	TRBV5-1	CASSATGGSYNEQFF	TGCGCCAGCAGCGCGACAGGGGGCTCCTACAATGAGCAGTTCTTC
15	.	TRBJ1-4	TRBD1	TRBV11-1	CASSVQGAANEKLFF	TGTGCCAGCAGCGTACAGGGGGCGGCTAATGAAAAACTGTTTTTT
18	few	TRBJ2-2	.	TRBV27	CASSFVRMTGRNTGELFF	TGTGCCAGCAGTTTCGTCCGGATGACCGGGAGGAACACCGGGGAGCTGTTTTTT
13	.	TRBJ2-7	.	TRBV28	CASRGTSSYEQYF	TGTGCCAGCAGGGGCACGAGCTCCTACGAGCAGTACTTC
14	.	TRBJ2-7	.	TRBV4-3	CASSQNEEGYEQYF	TGCGCCAGCAGCCAAAACGAGGAGGGGTACGAGCAGTACTTC
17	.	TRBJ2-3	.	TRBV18	CASSPRTVGGSTDTQYF	TGTGCCAGCTCACCCAGGACAGTCGGGGGGAGCACAGATACGCAGTATTTT
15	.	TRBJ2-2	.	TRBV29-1	CSVEVQAVNTGELFF	TGCAGCGTTGAAGTCCAAGCGGTTAACACCGGGGAGCTGTTTTTT
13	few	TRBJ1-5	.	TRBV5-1	CASSLDNNQPQHF	TGCGCCAGCAGCTTGGATAACAATCAGCCCCAGCATTTT
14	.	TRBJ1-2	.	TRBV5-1	CASSLVQGRDGYTF	TGCGCCAGCAGCTTGGTCCAGGGGAGAGATGGCTACACCTTC
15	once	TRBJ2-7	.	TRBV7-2	CASSLRGGKSGEQYF	TGTGCCAGCAGCTTAAGGGGGGGGAAGTCGGGCGAGCAGTACTTC
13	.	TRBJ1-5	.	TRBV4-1	CASSQDCGQPQHF	TGCGCCAGCAGCCAAGACTGCGGTCAGCCCCAGCATTTT
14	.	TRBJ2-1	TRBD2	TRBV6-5	CASSHTSAYNEQFF	TGTGCCAGCAGTCACACTAGCGCCTACAATGAGCAGTTCTTC
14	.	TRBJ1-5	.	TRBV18	CASSSRQSNQPQHF	TGTGCCAGCTCATCGCGACAGAGCAATCAGCCCCAGCATTTT
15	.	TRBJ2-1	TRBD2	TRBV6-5	CASSRASGLYNEQFF	TGTGCCAGCAGTAGGGCTAGCGGCCTATACAATGAGCAGTTCTTC
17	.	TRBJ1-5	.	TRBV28	CASSPSRGNRGNQPQHF	TGTGCCAGCAGTCCCTCACGAGGGAACAGGGGCAATCAGCCCCAGCATTTT
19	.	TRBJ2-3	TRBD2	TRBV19	CASSPCPSGRLGTTDTQYF	TGTGCCAGTAGTCCCTGCCCTAGCGGGAGACTGGGAACTACAGATACGCAGTATTTT
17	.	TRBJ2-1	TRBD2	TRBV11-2	CASSLPLGAGGSNEQFF	TGTGCCAGCAGCTTACCCCTAGGGGCGGGAGGGTCTAATGAGCAGTTCTTC
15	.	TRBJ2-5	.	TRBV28	CASSPRTGVRETQYF	TGTGCCAGCAGCCCGAGGACGGGGGTCAGAGAGACCCAGTACTTC
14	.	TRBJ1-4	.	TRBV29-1	CSVKDRFRREKLFF	TGCAGCGTCAAAGACAGGTTTAGACGTGAAAAACTGTTTTTT
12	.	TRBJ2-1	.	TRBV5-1	CASSLAGNEQFF	TGCGCCAGCAGCTTGGCGGGCAATGAGCAGTTCTTC
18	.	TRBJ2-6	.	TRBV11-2	CASRPAPSGDLGANVLTF	TGTGCCAGCAGGCCTGCGCCAAGCGGAGACCTGGGGGCCAACGTCCTGACTTTC
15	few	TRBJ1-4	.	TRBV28	CASSFLRERGEKLFF	TGTGCCAGCAGTTTTCTGAGGGAGAGAGGTGAAAAACTGTTTTTT
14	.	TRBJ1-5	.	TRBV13	CASRRGGENQPQHF	TGTGCCAGCAGGAGGGGGGGGGAGAATCAGCCCCAGCATTTT
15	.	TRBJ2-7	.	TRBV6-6	CASSYVPSSYYEQYF	TGTGCCAGCAGTTACGTGCCTAGTTCTTATTACGAGCAGTATTTC
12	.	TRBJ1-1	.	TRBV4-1	CASSQWEAEAFF	TGCGCCAGCAGCCAGTGGGAGGCTGAAGCTTTCTTT
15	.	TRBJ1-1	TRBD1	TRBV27	CASSSRGSGNTEAFF	TGTGCCAGCAGTTCCAGGGGGTCGGGGAACACTGAAGCTTTCTTT
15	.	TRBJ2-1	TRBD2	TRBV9	CASSRTSHTQDEQFF	TGTGCCAGCAGCCGGACTAGCCACACCCAGGATGAGCAGTTCTTC
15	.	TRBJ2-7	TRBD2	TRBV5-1	CASSFLAGPSYEQYF	TGCGCCAGCAGCTTTCTAGCGGGGCCTTCCTACGAGCAGTACTTC
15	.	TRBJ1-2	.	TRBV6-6	CASRKIRDTGEGYTF	TGTGCCAGCAGAAAGATCCGGGACACCGGAGAGGGCTACACCTTC
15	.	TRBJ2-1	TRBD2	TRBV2	CASSLASGRSNEQFF	TGTGCCAGCAGCCTAGCTAGCGGGAGGTCCAATGAGCAGTTCTTC
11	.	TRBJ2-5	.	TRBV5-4	CASSVRETQYF	TGTGCCAGCAGCGTACGGGAGACCCAGTACTTC
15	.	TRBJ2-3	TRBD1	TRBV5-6	CASSPPGQYTDTQYF	TGTGCCAGCAGCCCCCCGGGACAGTACACAGATACGCAGTATTTT